This record covers a single TCR beta chain. As yet, its antigen is unknown. Measured with immunoSEQ multiplex PCR; TCRdb has only the in-frame clones, and not every one. Of about 240,000 clones in the sample, about 86% are singletons; the top ten hold 1% to 1.5%. The trim removed 3 bases at V and 4 bases at J, leaving 2 bases unmatched. The CDR3 has 15 amino acids. Germline assignment: CDR1 MDHEN and CDR2 SYDVKM. This specimen belongs to a study of cytomegalovirus exposure and HLA in healthy donors. Points from the study as a whole: The investigators catalogued 150 to 200 TCR beta chains as cytomegalovirus-associated. Subsequent analysis found a tendency for first-cohort TCR clusters to co-occur within the roughly 130 validation repertoires. Rare TCR sequences dominated, though some public TCRs recurred in many donors.

The donors were part of the validation cohort, which consisted of some 120 subjects and was separate from the first cohort of about 670 subjects. The gene calls are TRBV28 and TRBJ2-2; TRBD2 matches at 10 bases. This TCR was sampled from a woman in her 30s in good health and CMV-seropositive. The sequenced sample consisted of PBMCs. CDR3 nucleotide sequence: TGTGCCAGCAGTTTGAGCGGGAGGGTCACCGGGGAGCTGTTTTTT. It codes for CASSLSGRVTGELFF.